The clone carrying this T cell receptor beta chain was seen only a few times. Its antigen is not known. The CDR3 totals 14 residues. Per the germline V gene, CDR1 is SGHVS and CDR2 is FNYEAQ. The V and J ends lost 5 bases and 4 bases respectively, with 14 bases between them. The entry originates in a study of blood T cells in healthy people across ages. Study results and limitations: Higher naive T cell percentage went strongly together with higher TCR beta diversity. A greater number of naive CD4+ cells and higher diversity distinguished long-lived donors from aged donors.

It was approximately 10 milliliters of peripheral blood that were drawn from each donor. PCR was performed a second time for 7 to 11 cycles using a sample-barcoded 5' primer and a J-beta primer mix. TCRdb reanalysed the 5' RACE reads using MiXCR and keeps one entry per CDR3 protein. The sample carries 700,000 to 950,000 distinct CDR3 sequences, roughly 41% recorded once. The sequence was collected from a woman aged 55-69 years in good health. This sequence joins TRBV7-6 and TRBJ2-5; a weak D match, TRBD1 (5 bases). Sequenced material: blood. Written as DNA, the CDR3 is TGTGCCAGCAGCGTGACAGAACTTGGAGAGACCCAGTACTTC. Protein sequence: CASSVTELGETQYF.